This entry lists 2 T cell receptor beta chains sequenced from one sample in a study of CXCR3-negative and CXCR3-positive naive CD8 T cells (dated by TCRdb to about 2019). What the study reported, not specific to this receptor: Compared with CXCR3-negative naive cells, CXCR3-positive naive cells had TRB CDR3s with higher hydrophobicity (lower Kidera factor 4), lower energy, and higher strength and volume indices.

For these receptors, no antigen is known. Instrument on record: NextSeq 550. The Human TCR Profiling Kit (MiLaboratory) was used to prepare UMI-labeled 5' RACE TRB cDNA libraries. Reads reprocessed by TCRdb are summarized as one entry per CDR3 protein sequence, and DNA is absent. The sample's clone listing holds under 90,000 distinct CDR3 sequences. 0.6% to 0.7% of the sample is in the top ten clones. The material sequenced was naive CXCR3+ CD8+ T cells from blood. This specimen's cell subset or site label, interpreted: CD45RO-CCR7+CD27+CD95- naive CD8+ T cells expressing CXCR3 (TNR3+). The receptors originated from a human donor in good health. Some clones in this sample may be carry-over from other donors' samples.

V usage is TRBV15 and J usage is TRBJ2-5; no DNA is available, so the TRBD1 call from TCRdb remains unchecked. Germline V gene sequence: CDR1 LNHNV, CDR2 YYDKDF (reference sequence). CDR3 length: 15 residues. The chain's CDR3 is CATSTQWDRGETQYF.

CDR3 residues: CASSFLPSYEQYF. The rearrangement links TRBV5-1 to TRBJ2-7. The CDR3 has 13 residues. CDR1 and CDR2 from the germline V gene are SGHRS and YFSETQ. The complete variable domain, with remaining parts taken from reference TRBV5-1 and TRBJ2-7, reads KAGVTQTPRYLIKTRGQQVTLSCSPISGHRSVSWYQQTPGQGLQFLFEYFSETQRNKGNFPGRFSGRQFSNSRSEMNVSTLELGDSALYLCASSFLPSYEQYFGPGTRLTVT.